Presented here are 8 T cell receptor beta chains from one specimen sequenced in a study of CXCR3-negative and CXCR3-positive naive CD8 T cells. cDNA libraries for TRB were generated by 5' RACE incorporating UMI labels. TCRdb re-called the 5' RACE reads and shows each CDR3 protein once, DNA omitted. This table lists some 130,000 distinct CDR3 sequences. The sequencing sample was made of naive CXCR3- CD8+ T cells from blood. Described subset: CD45RO-CCR7+CD27+CD95- naive CD8+ T cells lacking CXCR3 (TNR3-). These receptors were obtained from a human donor in good health. Some clones in this sample may be carry-over from other donors' samples.

The chain has TRBV15 and TRBJ2-7; TCRdb proposes TRBD2, but this gene call is untestable without DNA. Germline CDR1 is LNHNV and CDR2 is YYDKDF (reference sequence). The CDR3 has 13 residues. This chain's CDR3 is CATSPRGSYEQYF. The whole variable domain, remainder taken from reference TRBV15 and TRBJ2-7, is DAMVIQNPRYQVTQFGKPVTLSCSQTLNHNVMYWYQQKSSQAPKLLFHYYDKDFNNEADTPDNFQSRRPNTSFCFLDIRSPGLGDTAMYLCATSPRGSYEQYFGPGTRLTVT.

V gene TRBV7-9 combines with J gene TRBJ1-1. The CDR3 is made up of 12 amino acids. Germline loops: CDR1 SEHNR, CDR2 FQNEAQ (reference sequence). The CDR3 spells CASSLRLPEAFF.

The chain is built from TRBV29-1 and TRBJ1-2. The CDR3 has 11 residues. Germline CDR1 and CDR2: SQVTM and ANQGSEA. The CDR3 loop reads CSVEFDYGYTF.

This chain uses TRBV20-1 with TRBJ2-7; the D call of TRBD2 rests on TCRdb alone, since no DNA is present to check it. Looked up from germline, CDR1 is DFQATT and CDR2 is SNEGSKA (reference sequence). This CDR3 contains 19 residues. The chain's CDR3 is CSARDRGGSGPTDSREQYF.

Here the CDR3 reads CASSLSGLSSYGYTF. This chain joins TRBV5-1 and TRBJ1-2. Germline V gene lookup returns CDR1 SGHRS and CDR2 YFSETQ. The CDR3 loop spans 15 amino acids.

The chain's CDR3 is CASSQGTSDDTQYF. The gene calls are TRBV14 and TRBJ2-3. The CDR3 runs 14 residues. Germline V lookup: CDR1 SGHDN, CDR2 FVKESK.

This chain uses TRBV21-1 with TRBJ1-5; TCRdb gives TRBD1 as the D gene, but with no DNA this cannot be confirmed. TRBV21-1 is noted as a pseudogene. The CDR3 spans 14 residues. CDR3 residues: CASREEFGNQPQHF.

The V and J genes are TRBV5-6 and TRBJ1-1. This CDR3 spans 14 amino acids. Germline V gene lookup returns CDR1 SGHDT and CDR2 YYEEEE. CDR3 in amino acids: CASSFLTPNTEAFF.